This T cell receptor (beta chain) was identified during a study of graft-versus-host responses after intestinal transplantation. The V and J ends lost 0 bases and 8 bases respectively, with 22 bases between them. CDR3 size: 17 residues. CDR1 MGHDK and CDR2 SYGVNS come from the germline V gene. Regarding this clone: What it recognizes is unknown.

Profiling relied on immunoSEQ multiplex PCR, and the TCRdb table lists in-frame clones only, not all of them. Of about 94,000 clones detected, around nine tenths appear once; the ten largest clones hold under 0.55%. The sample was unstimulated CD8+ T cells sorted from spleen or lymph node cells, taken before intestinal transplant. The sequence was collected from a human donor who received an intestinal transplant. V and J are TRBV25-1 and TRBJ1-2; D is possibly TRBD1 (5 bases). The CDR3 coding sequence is TGTGCCAGCAGTGAATATGATAAACCAGGGAGGGACGGAGGCTACACCTTC. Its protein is CASSEYDKPGRDGGYTF.